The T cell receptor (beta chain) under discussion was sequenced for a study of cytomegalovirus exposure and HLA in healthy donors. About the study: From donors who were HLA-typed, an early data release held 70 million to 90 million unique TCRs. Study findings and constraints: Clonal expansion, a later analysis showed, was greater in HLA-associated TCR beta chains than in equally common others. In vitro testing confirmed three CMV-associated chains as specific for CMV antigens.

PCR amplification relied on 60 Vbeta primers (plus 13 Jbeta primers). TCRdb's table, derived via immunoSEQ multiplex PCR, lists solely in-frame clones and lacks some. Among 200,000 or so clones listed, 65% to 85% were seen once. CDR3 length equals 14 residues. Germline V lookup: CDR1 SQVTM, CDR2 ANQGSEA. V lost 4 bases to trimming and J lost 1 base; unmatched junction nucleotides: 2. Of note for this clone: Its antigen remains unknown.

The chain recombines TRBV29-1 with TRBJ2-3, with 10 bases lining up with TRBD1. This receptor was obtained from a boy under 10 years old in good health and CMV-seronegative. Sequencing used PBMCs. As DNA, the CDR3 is TGCAGCGTTGCCGGGACAGGGGGCACAGATACGCAGTATTTT. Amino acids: CSVAGTGGTDTQYF.